A selection of T cell receptor beta chains follows, all from one sample in a study of T cell responses to AZD1222 COVID-19 vaccine. Some clones are missing from TCRdb's copy, which holds only in-frame ones; the method was immunoSEQ multiplex PCR. The table lists fewer than 130,000 clones, about nine tenths of them singletons. Material: peripheral blood, obtained 28 days after the second AZD1222 dose. These receptors all come from an adult who received the AZD1222 COVID-19 vaccine. Both conserved end residues are part of each CDR3. The order of the fields is CDR3 length, J gene, D gene, clone size, V gene, CDR3 DNA, CDR3 protein. The D gene is left open where the match is weak. A row's size may be missing; if present it is once, few, many or a size class.

cdr3_length: 15; j_call: TRBJ2-3; d_call: TRBD1; clone_size: .; v_call: TRBV6-5; cdr3_nt: TGTGCCAGCAGCTCCGGGACAGGCAGCACAGATACGCAGTATTTT; cdr3_aa: CASSSGTGSTDTQYF
cdr3_length: 18; j_call: TRBJ2-7; d_call: TRBD2; clone_size: .; v_call: TRBV20-1; cdr3_nt: TGCAGTGCTAGTGGAACGGTGCCGGGACTAGCGGACCCCTACGAGCAGTACTTC; cdr3_aa: CSASGTVPGLADPYEQYF
cdr3_length: 15; j_call: TRBJ2-5; d_call: .; clone_size: .; v_call: TRBV7-2; cdr3_nt: TGTGCCAGCAGCTTAGTACAGGCGCTCCAAGAGACCCAGTACTTC; cdr3_aa: CASSLVQALQETQYF
cdr3_length: 12; j_call: TRBJ1-2; d_call: TRBD1; clone_size: .; v_call: TRBV29-1; cdr3_nt: TGCAGCGTTGACAGGACAGGGGATGGCTACACCTTC; cdr3_aa: CSVDRTGDGYTF
cdr3_length: 15; j_call: TRBJ2-1; d_call: .; clone_size: .; v_call: TRBV5-1; cdr3_nt: TGCGCCAGCAGCTTGGTGGGACTCCGGAACGATGAGCAGTTCTTC; cdr3_aa: CASSLVGLRNDEQFF
cdr3_length: 15; j_call: TRBJ1-5; d_call: TRBD1; clone_size: .; v_call: TRBV5-1; cdr3_nt: TGCGCCAGCAGCTTGGGGGACAGGGGCTATCAGCCCCAGCATTTT; cdr3_aa: CASSLGDRGYQPQHF
cdr3_length: 12; j_call: TRBJ1-4; d_call: .; clone_size: once; v_call: TRBV29-1; cdr3_nt: TGCAGCGTTGTAGATGTTAATGAAAAACTGTTTTTT; cdr3_aa: CSVVDVNEKLFF
cdr3_length: 17; j_call: TRBJ2-1; d_call: TRBD1; clone_size: .; v_call: TRBV23-1; cdr3_nt: TGCGCCAGCAGTCGTTGGTTTCCGGGACAGGGAATCAATGAGCAGTTCTTC; cdr3_aa: CASSRWFPGQGINEQFF
cdr3_length: 14; j_call: TRBJ1-1; d_call: .; clone_size: .; v_call: TRBV5-1; cdr3_nt: TGCGCCAGCAGCTTGGGACACAAGAACACTGAAGCTTTCTTT; cdr3_aa: CASSLGHKNTEAFF
cdr3_length: 14; j_call: TRBJ2-1; d_call: .; clone_size: .; v_call: TRBV7-3; cdr3_nt: TGTGCCAGCAGCCCCACGCGGGAAGACAATGAGCAGTTCTTC; cdr3_aa: CASSPTREDNEQFF
cdr3_length: 15; j_call: TRBJ1-1; d_call: TRBD1; clone_size: .; v_call: TRBV2; cdr3_nt: TGTGCCAGCAGGGACAGGGGCGGGCGGAACACTGAAGCTTTCTTT; cdr3_aa: CASRDRGGRNTEAFF
cdr3_length: 17; j_call: TRBJ2-3; d_call: .; clone_size: .; v_call: TRBV24-1; cdr3_nt: TGTGCCACCAGTGATCCCTCCAGCGGGTCATACACAGATACGCAGTATTTT; cdr3_aa: CATSDPSSGSYTDTQYF
cdr3_length: 15; j_call: TRBJ1-5; d_call: TRBD1; clone_size: .; v_call: TRBV19; cdr3_nt: TGTGCCAGTAGTATAGATCTGGACAGGGATCAGCCCCAGCATTTT; cdr3_aa: CASSIDLDRDQPQHF
cdr3_length: 14; j_call: TRBJ1-1; d_call: .; clone_size: few; v_call: TRBV7-3; cdr3_nt: TGTGCCAGCAGCCCGGGACATTCGAACACTGAAGCTTTCTTT; cdr3_aa: CASSPGHSNTEAFF
cdr3_length: 14; j_call: TRBJ1-4; d_call: .; clone_size: .; v_call: TRBV25-1; cdr3_nt: TGTGCCAGCAGTGAGGTGTCAGACAATGAAAAACTGTTTTTT; cdr3_aa: CASSEVSDNEKLFF
cdr3_length: 13; j_call: TRBJ2-2; d_call: TRBD1; clone_size: .; v_call: TRBV11-3; cdr3_nt: TGTGCCAGCAGAACAGGGGCGGGCGGGGAGCTGTTTTTT; cdr3_aa: CASRTGAGGELFF
cdr3_length: 16; j_call: TRBJ1-6; d_call: .; clone_size: .; v_call: TRBV4-1; cdr3_nt: TGCGCCAGCAGCCAAGATCTTCCAGGGAGGGATTCACCCCTCCACTTT; cdr3_aa: CASSQDLPGRDSPLHF
cdr3_length: 12; j_call: TRBJ1-5; d_call: TRBD1; clone_size: .; v_call: TRBV19; cdr3_nt: TGTGCCAGTAGTGACAGGGCTCAGCCCCAGCATTTT; cdr3_aa: CASSDRAQPQHF
cdr3_length: 17; j_call: TRBJ2-7; d_call: .; clone_size: .; v_call: TRBV7-2; cdr3_nt: TGTGCCAGCAGCCTCCCTGGACGGCCGGCGGGAATCTACGAGCAGTACTTC; cdr3_aa: CASSLPGRPAGIYEQYF
cdr3_length: 13; j_call: TRBJ1-5; d_call: .; clone_size: once; v_call: TRBV25-1; cdr3_nt: TGTGCCAGCAGTGACACAGGGAGTCAGCCCCAGCATTTT; cdr3_aa: CASSDTGSQPQHF
cdr3_length: 15; j_call: TRBJ1-1; d_call: .; clone_size: .; v_call: TRBV20-1; cdr3_nt: TGCAGTGCTAGTCACTCCGGGACGGTGAACACTGAAGCTTTCTTT; cdr3_aa: CSASHSGTVNTEAFF
cdr3_length: 12; j_call: TRBJ2-1; d_call: .; clone_size: .; v_call: TRBV6-2/TRBV6-3; cdr3_nt: TGTGCCAGCAGTTACGGAGGGAATGAGCAGTTCTTC; cdr3_aa: CASSYGGNEQFF
cdr3_length: 14; j_call: TRBJ1-4; d_call: .; clone_size: .; v_call: TRBV6-2/TRBV6-3; cdr3_nt: TGTGCCAGCAGATACTGGGCGGCTAATGAAAAACTGTTTTTT; cdr3_aa: CASRYWAANEKLFF
cdr3_length: 13; j_call: TRBJ2-7; d_call: .; clone_size: .; v_call: TRBV7-2; cdr3_nt: TGTGCCAGCAGCTTAGTTGGGACTTACGAGCAGTACTTC; cdr3_aa: CASSLVGTYEQYF
cdr3_length: 18; j_call: TRBJ1-2; d_call: TRBD1; clone_size: .; v_call: TRBV7-8; cdr3_nt: TGTGCCAGCAGCTTAAGGGCAGGGGGCGATGTGGGTAACTATGGCTACACCTTC; cdr3_aa: CASSLRAGGDVGNYGYTF
cdr3_length: 14; j_call: TRBJ2-1; d_call: .; clone_size: .; v_call: TRBV6-2/TRBV6-3; cdr3_nt: TGTGCCAGCAGTCGCCAGAGGAGGGACAATGAGCAGTTCTTC; cdr3_aa: CASSRQRRDNEQFF
cdr3_length: 14; j_call: TRBJ1-5; d_call: TRBD1; clone_size: .; v_call: TRBV10-2; cdr3_nt: TGCGCCAGCAGAGGACAGGAAGGGGATCAGCCCCAGCATTTT; cdr3_aa: CASRGQEGDQPQHF